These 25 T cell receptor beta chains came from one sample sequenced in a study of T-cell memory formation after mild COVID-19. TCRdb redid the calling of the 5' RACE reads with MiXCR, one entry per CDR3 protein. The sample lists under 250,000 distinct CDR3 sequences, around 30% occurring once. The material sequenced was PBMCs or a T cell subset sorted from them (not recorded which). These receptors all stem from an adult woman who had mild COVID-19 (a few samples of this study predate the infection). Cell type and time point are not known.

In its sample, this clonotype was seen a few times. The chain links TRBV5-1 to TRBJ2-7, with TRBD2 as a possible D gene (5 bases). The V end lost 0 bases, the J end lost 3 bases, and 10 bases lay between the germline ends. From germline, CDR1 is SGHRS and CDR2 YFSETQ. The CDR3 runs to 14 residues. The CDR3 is CASSLDKGGYEQYF. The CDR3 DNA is TGCGCCAGCAGCTTGGATAAAGGAGGCTACGAGCAGTACTTC. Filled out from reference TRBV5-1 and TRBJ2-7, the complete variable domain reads KAGVTQTPRYLIKTRGQQVTLSCSPISGHRSVSWYQQTPGQGLQFLFEYFSETQRNKGNFPGRFSGRQFSNSRSEMNVSTLELGDSALYLCASSLDKGGYEQYFGPGTRLTVT.

CDR3 DNA sequence: TGTGCCAGCAGTTTAGGAGGGGGGGCCCCAGTGGGAGAGACCCAGTACTTC. Its translation: CASSLGGGAPVGETQYF. V is TRBV6-6 and J is TRBJ2-5; D is possibly TRBD2 (7 bases). V was pared by 4 bases and J by 4 bases, with 22 bases between. Germline V gives CDR1 MNHNY, CDR2 SVGAGI (reference sequence). The CDR3 spans 17 residues.

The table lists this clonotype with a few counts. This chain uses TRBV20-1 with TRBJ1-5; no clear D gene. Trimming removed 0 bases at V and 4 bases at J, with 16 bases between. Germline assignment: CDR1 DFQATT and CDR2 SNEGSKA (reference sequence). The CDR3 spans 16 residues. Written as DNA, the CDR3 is TGCAGTGCTAGAGATGTGGAGGGAGGGCTTAATCAGCCCCAGCATTTT. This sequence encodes CSARDVEGGLNQPQHF.

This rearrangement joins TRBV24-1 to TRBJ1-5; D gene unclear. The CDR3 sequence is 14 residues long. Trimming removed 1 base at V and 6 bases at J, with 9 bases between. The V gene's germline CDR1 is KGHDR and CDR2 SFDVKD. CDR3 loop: CATSDFEVAQPQHF. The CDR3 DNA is TGTGCCACCAGTGATTTCGAGGTGGCTCAGCCCCAGCATTTT.

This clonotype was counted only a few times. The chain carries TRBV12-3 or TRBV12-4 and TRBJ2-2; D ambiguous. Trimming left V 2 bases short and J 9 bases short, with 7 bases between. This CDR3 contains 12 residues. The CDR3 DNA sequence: TGTGCCAGCAGTTTAACGGGCCGGGAGCTGTTTTTT. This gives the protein CASSLTGRELFF.

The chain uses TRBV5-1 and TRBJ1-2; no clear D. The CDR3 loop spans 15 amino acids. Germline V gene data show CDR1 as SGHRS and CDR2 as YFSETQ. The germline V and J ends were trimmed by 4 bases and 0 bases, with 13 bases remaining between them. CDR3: CASSQGPRPNYGYTF. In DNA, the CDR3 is TGCGCCAGCAGCCAAGGCCCAAGGCCTAACTATGGCTACACCTTC.

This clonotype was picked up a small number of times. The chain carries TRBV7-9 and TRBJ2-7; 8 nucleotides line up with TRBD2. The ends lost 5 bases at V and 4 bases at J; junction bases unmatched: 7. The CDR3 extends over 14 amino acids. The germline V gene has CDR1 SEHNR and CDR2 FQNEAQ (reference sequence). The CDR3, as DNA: TGTGCCAGCAGCCTAAGCGGGAGACCTTACGAGCAGTACTTC. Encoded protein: CASSLSGRPYEQYF.

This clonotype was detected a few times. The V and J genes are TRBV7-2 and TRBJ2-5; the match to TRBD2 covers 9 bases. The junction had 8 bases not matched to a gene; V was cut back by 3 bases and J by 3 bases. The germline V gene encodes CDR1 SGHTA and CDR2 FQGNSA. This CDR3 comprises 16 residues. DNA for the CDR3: TGTGCCAGCAGCTTCTCGGGCGGGAGGGTAAAAGAGACCCAGTACTTC. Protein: CASSFSGGRVKETQYF.

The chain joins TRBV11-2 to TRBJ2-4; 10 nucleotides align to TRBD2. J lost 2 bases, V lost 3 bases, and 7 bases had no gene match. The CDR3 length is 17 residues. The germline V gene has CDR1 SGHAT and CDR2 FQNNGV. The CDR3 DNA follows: TGTGCCAGCAGCTTCTCTAGCGGGAGCATGACCAAAAACATTCAGTACTTC. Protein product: CASSFSSGSMTKNIQYF.

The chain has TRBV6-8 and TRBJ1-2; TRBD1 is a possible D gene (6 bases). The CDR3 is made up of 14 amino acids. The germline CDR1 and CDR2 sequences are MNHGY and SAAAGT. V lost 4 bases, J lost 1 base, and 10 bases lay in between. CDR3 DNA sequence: TGTGCCAGCAGTTTCGACAGGTTTAACTATGGCTACACCTTC. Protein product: CASSFDRFNYGYTF.

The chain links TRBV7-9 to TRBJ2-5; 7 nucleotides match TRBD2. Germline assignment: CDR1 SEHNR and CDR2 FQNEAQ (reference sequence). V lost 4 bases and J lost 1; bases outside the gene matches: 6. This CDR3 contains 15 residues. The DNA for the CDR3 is TGTGCCAGCAGCTCATCAGCTAGCGGCCAAGAGACCCAGTACTTC. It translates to CASSSSASGQETQYF.

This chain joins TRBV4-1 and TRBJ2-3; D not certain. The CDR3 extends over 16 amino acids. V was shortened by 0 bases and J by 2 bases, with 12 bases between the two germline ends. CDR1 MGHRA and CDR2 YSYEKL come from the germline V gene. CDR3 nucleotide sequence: TGCGCCAGCAGCCAAGAGGCAGGATCAATCACAGATACGCAGTATTTT. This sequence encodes CASSQEAGSITDTQYF.

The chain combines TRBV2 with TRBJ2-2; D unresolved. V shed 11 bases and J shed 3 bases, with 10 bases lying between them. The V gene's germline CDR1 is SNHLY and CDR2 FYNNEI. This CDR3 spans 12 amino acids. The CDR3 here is CAPVADTGELFF. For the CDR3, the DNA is TGTGCCCCCGTGGCGGACACCGGGGAGCTGTTTTTT.

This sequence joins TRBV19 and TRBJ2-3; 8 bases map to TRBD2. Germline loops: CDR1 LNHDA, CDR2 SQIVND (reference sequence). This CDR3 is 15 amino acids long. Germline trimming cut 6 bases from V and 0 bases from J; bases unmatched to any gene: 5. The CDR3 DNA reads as TGTGCCAGTAGCCCCGGGGGGGGTAGCACAGATACGCAGTATTTT. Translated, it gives CASSPGGGSTDTQYF.

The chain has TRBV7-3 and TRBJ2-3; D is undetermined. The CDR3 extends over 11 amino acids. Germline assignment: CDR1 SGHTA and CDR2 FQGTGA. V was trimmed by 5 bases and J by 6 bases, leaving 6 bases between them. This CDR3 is CASSPPDTQYF. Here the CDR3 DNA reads TGTGCCAGCAGCCCACCGGATACGCAGTATTTT.

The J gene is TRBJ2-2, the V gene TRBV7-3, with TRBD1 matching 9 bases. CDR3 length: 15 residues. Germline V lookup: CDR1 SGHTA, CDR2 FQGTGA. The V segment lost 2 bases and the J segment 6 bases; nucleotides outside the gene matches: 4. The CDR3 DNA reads TGTGCCAGCAGCTTAGGGACAGGGTCCCCCGGGGAGCTGTTTTTT. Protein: CASSLGTGSPGELFF. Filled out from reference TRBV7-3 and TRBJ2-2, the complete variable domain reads GAGVSQTPSNKVTEKGKYVELRCDPISGHTALYWYRQSLGQGPEFLIYFQGTGAADDSGLPNDRFFAVRPEGSVSTLKIQRTERGDSAVYLCASSLGTGSPGELFFGEGSRLTVL.

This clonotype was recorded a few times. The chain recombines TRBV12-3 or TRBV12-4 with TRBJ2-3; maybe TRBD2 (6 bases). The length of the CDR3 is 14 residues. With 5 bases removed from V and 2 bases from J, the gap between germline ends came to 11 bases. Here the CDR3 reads CASSRAGTTDTQYF. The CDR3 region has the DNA TGTGCCAGCAGTCGAGCGGGCACCACAGATACGCAGTATTTT.

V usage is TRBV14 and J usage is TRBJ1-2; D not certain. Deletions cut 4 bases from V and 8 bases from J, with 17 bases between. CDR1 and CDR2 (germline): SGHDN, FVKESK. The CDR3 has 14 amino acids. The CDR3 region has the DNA TGTGCCAGCAGCCGCGGGGTCGGGTTAAGGGGCTACACCTTC. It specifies CASSRGVGLRGYTF.

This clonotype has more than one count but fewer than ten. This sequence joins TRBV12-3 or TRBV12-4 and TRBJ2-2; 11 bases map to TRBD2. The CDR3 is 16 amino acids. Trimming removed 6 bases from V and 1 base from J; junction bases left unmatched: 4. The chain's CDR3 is CASRLTSGGNTGELFF. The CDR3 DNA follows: TGTGCCAGCAGACTCACTAGCGGGGGGAACACCGGGGAGCTGTTTTTT.

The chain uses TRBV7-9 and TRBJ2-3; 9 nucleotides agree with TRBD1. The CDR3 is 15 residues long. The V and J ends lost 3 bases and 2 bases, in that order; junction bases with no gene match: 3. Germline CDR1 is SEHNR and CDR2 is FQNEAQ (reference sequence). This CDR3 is CASSLGTGYTDTQYF. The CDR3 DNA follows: TGTGCCAGCAGCTTGGGGACAGGGTACACAGATACGCAGTATTTT.

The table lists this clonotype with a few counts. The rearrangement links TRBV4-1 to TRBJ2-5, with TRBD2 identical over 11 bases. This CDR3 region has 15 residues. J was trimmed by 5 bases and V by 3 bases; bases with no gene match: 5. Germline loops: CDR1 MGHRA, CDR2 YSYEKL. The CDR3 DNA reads TGCGCCAGCAGCCATGTGACTAGCGGGGTGGAGACCCAGTACTTC. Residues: CASSHVTSGVETQYF.

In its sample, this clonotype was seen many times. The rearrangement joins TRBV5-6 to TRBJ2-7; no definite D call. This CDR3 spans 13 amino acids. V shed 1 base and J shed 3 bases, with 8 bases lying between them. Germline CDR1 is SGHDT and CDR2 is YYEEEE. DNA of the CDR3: TGTGCCAGCAGCTTGCAAAACATCTACGAGCAGTACTTC. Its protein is CASSLQNIYEQYF.

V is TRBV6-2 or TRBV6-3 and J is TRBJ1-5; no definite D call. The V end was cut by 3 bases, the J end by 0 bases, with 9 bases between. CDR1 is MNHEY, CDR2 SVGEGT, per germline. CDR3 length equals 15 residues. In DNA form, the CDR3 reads TGTGCCAGCAGTTATACCGGGCTTAGCAATCAGCCCCAGCATTTT. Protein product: CASSYTGLSNQPQHF.

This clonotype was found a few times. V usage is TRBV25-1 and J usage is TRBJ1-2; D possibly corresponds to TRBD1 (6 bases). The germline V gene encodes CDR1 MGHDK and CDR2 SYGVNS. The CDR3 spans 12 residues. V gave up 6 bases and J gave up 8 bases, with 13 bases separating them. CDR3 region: CASSAQGGGYTF. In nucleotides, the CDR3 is TGTGCCAGCAGCGCACAGGGCGGGGGCTACACCTTC.

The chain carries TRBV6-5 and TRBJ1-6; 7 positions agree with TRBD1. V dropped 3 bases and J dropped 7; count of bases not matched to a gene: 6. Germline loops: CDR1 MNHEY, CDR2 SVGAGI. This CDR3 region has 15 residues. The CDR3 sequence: CASSYARGENSPLHF. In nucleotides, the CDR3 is TGTGCCAGCAGTTATGCCAGGGGGGAGAATTCACCCCTCCACTTT.